The clone carrying this T cell receptor (beta chain) was detected only a few times. Its antigen remains unidentified. This specimen comes from a study of cytomegalovirus exposure and HLA in healthy donors. The PCR ran on 60 Vbeta and 13 Jbeta primers. The repertoire was sequenced with immunoSEQ multiplex PCR; TCRdb's copy has only in-frame clones and lacks some. The data show 140,000 to 150,000 clones, roughly a tenth seen once. CDR3 length: 14 residues. Germline V gene lookup returns CDR1 SGHNT and CDR2 YYREEE (reference sequence). V dropped 1 base and J dropped 5 bases, with 7 bases sitting between them. Findings and caveats of the study: Researchers catalogued about 150 TCR beta chains as cytomegalovirus-associated. An ancestry cluster, one associated with Asian ancestry, reportedly showed fewer N-insertions than the approximately 720-donor mean in a later analysis.

The chain has TRBV5-4 and TRBJ1-6; D is perhaps TRBD1 (5 bases). This clonotype was obtained from a male donor in good health and CMV-seronegative. The sequencing input was PBMCs. This chain's CDR3 is CASSLYRNNSPLHF. The CDR3 DNA is TGTGCCAGCAGCTTGTACAGGAATAATTCACCCCTCCACTTT.